This T cell receptor beta chain was recorded in a study of T cells in Graves' hyperthyroidism and ophthalmopathy. RNA transcripts provided the source from which TCR beta CDR3 regions were amplified. Initially, a first-round RT-PCR of the TCR CDR3 employed the HTBI primer set. One entry per CDR3 protein results from TCRdb running MiXCR on the multiplex PCR reads. The table records some 570,000 distinct CDR3 sequences, 17% of them present only once. Patients with ophthalmopathy all had a Clinical Activity Score of at least 3, a NOSPECS grade of at least 4 and duration under 3 months. Based on clinical symptoms, serum thyroxine and TRAb, thyroid ultrasound and orbital computed tomography, diagnoses were reached. CDR1 ENHRY and CDR2 SYGVKD come from the germline V gene. V was cut by 11 bases and J by 0 bases, with 11 bases left in between. This CDR3 has 12 amino acids. Many counts were recorded for this clonotype.

The sample consisted of blood. The V call is TRBV10-3, the J call TRBJ2-7, with a tentative D call TRBD2 (5 bases). The origin of this receptor is a woman between 18 and 30 years old with Graves' ophthalmopathy. The CDR3 protein is CAAMGSSYEQYF. The CDR3, as DNA: TGTGCCGCTATGGGGAGCTCCTACGAGCAGTACTTC.